These 9 T cell receptor beta chains originate from one sample sequenced in a study of shared clonotypes between healthy human individuals. Here immunoSEQ multiplex PCR was the method, and the copy in TCRdb shows in-frame clones only, minus some. The table lists approximately 500,000 clones, about 85% of them singletons, with about 13% in the top ten. Sequenced material: PBMCs. Receptors were obtained from a woman aged 40-49 years in good health. Some clones in this sample may be carry-over from other donors' samples.

The genes are TRBV28 and TRBJ2-2; the match to TRBD1 covers 8 bases. CDR3 length: 14 amino acids. Germline lookup yields CDR1 MDHEN and CDR2 SYDVKM. The V segment lost 4 bases and the J segment 9 bases; nucleotides outside the gene matches: 7. The chain's CDR3 is CASSWGQAGRELFF. DNA for the CDR3: TGTGCCAGCAGTTGGGGACAGGCGGGCAGGGAGCTGTTTTTT.

A remark on this clone: A clone one base away is much larger, so this may be a read error. Other DNA sequences in this sample translate to the same CDR3. The gene calls are TRBV15 and TRBJ2-1, with D possibly being TRBD1 (5 bases). CDR1 is LNHNV, CDR2 YYDKDF, per germline (reference sequence). This CDR3 spans 17 amino acids. CDR3 sequence reads: CATSRVQFTQGYNEQFF. In nucleotides, the CDR3 is TGTGCTACCAGCAGAGTCCAATTCACCCAGGGTTACAATGAGCAGTTCTTC.

J is TRBJ2-5 and V is TRBV30; no reliable D call. V lost 2 bases to trimming and J lost 4 bases, with 11 bases between them. The CDR3 totals 13 residues. In germline, CDR1 is GTSNPN, CDR2 SVGIG (reference sequence). The chain's CDR3 is CAWSWVVLETQYF. The CDR3 nucleotides are TGTGCCTGGAGTTGGGTAGTTTTAGAGACCCAGTACTTC.

This clone was detected only once. The rearrangement uses TRBV9 and TRBJ2-7; possibly TRBD1 for D (6 bases). Per the germline V gene, CDR1 is SGDLS and CDR2 is YYNGEE. This CDR3 has 15 residues. Trimming removed 2 bases at V and 6 bases at J, with 18 bases between. DNA of the CDR3: TGTGCCAGCAGCGTCCGTACAGGGCCCCTCGTCGAGCAGTACTTC. This sequence encodes CASSVRTGPLVEQYF.

In regard to this clone: This likely stems from a read error, as it lies one base from a far larger clone. Other DNA variants within this sample encode the same CDR3. The chain couples TRBV2 to TRBJ2-1, with 10 nucleotides matching TRBD2. The junction had 25 bases not matched to a gene; V was cut back by 5 bases and J by 9 bases. Germline CDR1 and CDR2: SNHLY and FYNNEI. This CDR3 spans 20 amino acids. The chain's CDR3 is CASSRRRDNLFSGRGAEQFF. CDR3 coding DNA: TGTGCCAGCAGTCGCCGCCGGGACAACCTATTCAGCGGGAGGGGCGCTGAGCAGTTCTTC. Drawing the rest from reference TRBV2 and TRBJ2-1, the complete variable domain is EPEVTQTPSHQVTQMGQEVILRCVPISNHLYFYWYRQILGQKVEFLVSFYNNEISEKSEIFDDQFSVERPDGSNFTLKIRSTKLEDSAMYFCASSRRRDNLFSGRGAEQFFGPGTRLTVL.

The chain is built from TRBV2 and TRBJ1-5; D gene unclear. This CDR3 is built from 12 residues. Deletions cut 8 bases from V and 3 bases from J, with 8 bases between. Germline V gene lookup returns CDR1 SNHLY and CDR2 FYNNEI. The CDR3 region has the DNA TGTGCCAGCGGGCAGACCAATCAGCCCCAGCATTTT. Translated: CASGQTNQPQHF.

This clone was picked up a small number of times. This chain connects TRBV9 to TRBJ2-4, with D unclear. Looked up from germline, CDR1 is SGDLS and CDR2 is YYNGEE. The CDR3 consists of 13 residues. With 2 bases removed from V and 9 bases from J, the gap between germline ends came to 12 bases. CDR3 DNA sequence: TGTGCCAGCAGCGTGGCGACAACAAGCATTCAGTACTTC. Amino acid sequence: CASSVATTSIQYF.

The V call is TRBV13, the J call TRBJ2-2; D not certain. V was clipped by 0 bases and J by 4 bases, with 0 bases between them. The CDR3 is made up of 12 amino acids. Germline V gives CDR1 PRHDT, CDR2 FYEKMQ (reference sequence). This CDR3 reads CASSLGTGELFF. Written as DNA, the CDR3 is TGTGCCAGCAGCTTAGGCACCGGGGAGCTGTTTTTT.

The rearrangement links TRBV6-4 to TRBJ2-1; D gene uncertain. V dropped 4 bases and J dropped 4 bases, with 11 bases sitting between them. The CDR3 spans 14 residues. Germline V gene data show CDR1 as MRHNA and CDR2 as SNTAGT. Here the CDR3 DNA reads TGTGCCAGCAGTGTGGGCAGCCAATACAATGAGCAGTTCTTC. This translates into CASSVGSQYNEQFF.